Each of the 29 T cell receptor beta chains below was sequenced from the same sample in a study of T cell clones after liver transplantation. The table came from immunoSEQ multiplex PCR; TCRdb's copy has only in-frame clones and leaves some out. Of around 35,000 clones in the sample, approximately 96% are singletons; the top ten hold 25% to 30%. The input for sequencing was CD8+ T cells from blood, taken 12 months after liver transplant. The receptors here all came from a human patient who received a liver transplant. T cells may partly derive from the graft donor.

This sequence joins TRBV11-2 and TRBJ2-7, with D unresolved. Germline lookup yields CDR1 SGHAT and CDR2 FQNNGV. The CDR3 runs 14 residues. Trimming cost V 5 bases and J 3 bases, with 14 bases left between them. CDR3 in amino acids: CASSLTVESYEQYF. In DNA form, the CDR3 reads TGTGCCAGCAGCCTTACGGTGGAAAGCTACGAGCAGTACTTC.

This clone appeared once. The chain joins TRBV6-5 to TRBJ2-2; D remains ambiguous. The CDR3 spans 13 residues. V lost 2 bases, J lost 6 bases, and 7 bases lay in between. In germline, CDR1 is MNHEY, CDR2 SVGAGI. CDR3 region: CASSYGGAGELFF. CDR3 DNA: TGTGCCAGCAGTTACGGTGGAGCCGGGGAGCTGTTTTTT.

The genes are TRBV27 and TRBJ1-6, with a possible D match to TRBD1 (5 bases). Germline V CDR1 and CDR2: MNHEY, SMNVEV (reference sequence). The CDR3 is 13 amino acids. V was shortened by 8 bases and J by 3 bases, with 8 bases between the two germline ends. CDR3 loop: CASGGGYNSPLHF. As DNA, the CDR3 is TGTGCCAGCGGGGGGGGCTATAATTCACCCCTCCACTTT.

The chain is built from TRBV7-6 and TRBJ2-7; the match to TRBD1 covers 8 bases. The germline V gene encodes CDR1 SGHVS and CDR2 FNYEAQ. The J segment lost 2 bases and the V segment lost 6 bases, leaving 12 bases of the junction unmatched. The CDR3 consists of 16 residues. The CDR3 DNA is TGTGCCAGCAGTACAGACCAGGGGGCAGGAACCTACGAGCAGTACTTC. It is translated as CASSTDQGAGTYEQYF.

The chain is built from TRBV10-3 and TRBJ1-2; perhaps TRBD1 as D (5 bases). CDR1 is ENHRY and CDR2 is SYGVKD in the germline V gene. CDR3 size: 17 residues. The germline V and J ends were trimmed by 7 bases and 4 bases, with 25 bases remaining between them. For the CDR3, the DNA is TGTGCCATCATAGATGACCCACAGGCGGGTTACTCCTATGGCTACACCTTC. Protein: CAIIDDPQAGYSYGYTF.

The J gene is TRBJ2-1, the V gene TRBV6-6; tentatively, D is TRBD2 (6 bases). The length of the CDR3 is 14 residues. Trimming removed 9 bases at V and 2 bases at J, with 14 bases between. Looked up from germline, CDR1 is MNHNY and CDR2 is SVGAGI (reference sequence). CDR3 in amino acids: CARRYSGAYNEQFF. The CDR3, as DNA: TGTGCCAGGAGGTATAGCGGAGCCTACAATGAGCAGTTCTTC.

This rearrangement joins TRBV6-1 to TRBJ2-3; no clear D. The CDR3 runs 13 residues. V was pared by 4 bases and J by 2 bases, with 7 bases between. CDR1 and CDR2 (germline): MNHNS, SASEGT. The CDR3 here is CASSVLNTDTQYF. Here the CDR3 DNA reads TGTGCCAGCAGTGTCTTAAACACAGATACGCAGTATTTT.

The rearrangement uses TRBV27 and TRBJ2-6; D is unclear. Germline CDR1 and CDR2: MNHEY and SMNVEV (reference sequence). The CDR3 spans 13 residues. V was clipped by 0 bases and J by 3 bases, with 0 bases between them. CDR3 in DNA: TGTGCCAGCAGTTTATCTGGGGCCAACGTCCTGACTTTC. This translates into CASSLSGANVLTF.

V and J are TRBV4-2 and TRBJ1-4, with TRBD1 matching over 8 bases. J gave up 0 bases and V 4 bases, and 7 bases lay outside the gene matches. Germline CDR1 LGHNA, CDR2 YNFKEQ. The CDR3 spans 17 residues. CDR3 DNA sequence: TGTGCCAGCAGCCCCCGAGGACAGGGAACAACTAATGAAAAACTGTTTTTT. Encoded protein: CASSPRGQGTTNEKLFF.

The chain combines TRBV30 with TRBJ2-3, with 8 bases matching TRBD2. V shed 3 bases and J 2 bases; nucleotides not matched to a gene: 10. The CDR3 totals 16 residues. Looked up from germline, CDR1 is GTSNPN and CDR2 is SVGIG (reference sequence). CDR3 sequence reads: CAWRDPGGRLTDTQYF. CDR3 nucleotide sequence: TGTGCCTGGAGGGATCCGGGCGGGAGGCTCACAGATACGCAGTATTTT.

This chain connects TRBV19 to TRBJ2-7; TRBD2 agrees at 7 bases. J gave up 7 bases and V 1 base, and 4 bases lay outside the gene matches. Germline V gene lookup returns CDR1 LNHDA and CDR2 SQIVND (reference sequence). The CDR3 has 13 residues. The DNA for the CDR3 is TGTGCCAGTAGTATAGCGGGACTACCTGAGCAGTACTTC. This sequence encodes CASSIAGLPEQYF. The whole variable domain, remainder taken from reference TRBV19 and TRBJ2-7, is DGGITQSPKYLFRKEGQNVTLSCEQNLNHDAMYWYRQDPGQGLRLIYYSQIVNDFQKGDIAEGYSVSREKKESFPLTVTSAQKNPTAFYLCASSIAGLPEQYFGPGTRLTVT.

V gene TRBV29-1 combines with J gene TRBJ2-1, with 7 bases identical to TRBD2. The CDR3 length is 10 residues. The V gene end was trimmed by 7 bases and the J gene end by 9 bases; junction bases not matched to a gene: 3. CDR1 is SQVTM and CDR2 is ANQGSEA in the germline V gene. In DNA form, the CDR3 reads TGCAGCGGCGGGGGTACTGAGCAGTTCTTC. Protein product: CSGGGTEQFF.

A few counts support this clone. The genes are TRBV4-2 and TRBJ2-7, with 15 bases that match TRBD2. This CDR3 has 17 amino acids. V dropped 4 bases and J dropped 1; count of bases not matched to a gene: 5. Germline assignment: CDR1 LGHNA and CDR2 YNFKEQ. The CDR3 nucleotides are TGTGCCAGCAGCCTTGGGACTAGCGGGGGGAGTTCCTACGAGCAGTACTTC. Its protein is CASSLGTSGGSSYEQYF.

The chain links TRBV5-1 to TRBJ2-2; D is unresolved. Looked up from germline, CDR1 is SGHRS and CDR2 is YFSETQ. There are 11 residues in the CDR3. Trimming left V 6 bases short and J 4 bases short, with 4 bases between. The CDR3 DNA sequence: TGCGCCAGCACGAGCACCGGGGAGCTGTTTTTT. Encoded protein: CASTSTGELFF.

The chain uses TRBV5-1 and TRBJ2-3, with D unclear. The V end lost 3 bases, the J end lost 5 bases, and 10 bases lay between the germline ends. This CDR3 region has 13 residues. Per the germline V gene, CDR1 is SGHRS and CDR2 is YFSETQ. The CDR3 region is CASSSRVEDTQYF. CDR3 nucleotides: TGCGCCAGCAGCTCGCGAGTCGAAGATACGCAGTATTTT.

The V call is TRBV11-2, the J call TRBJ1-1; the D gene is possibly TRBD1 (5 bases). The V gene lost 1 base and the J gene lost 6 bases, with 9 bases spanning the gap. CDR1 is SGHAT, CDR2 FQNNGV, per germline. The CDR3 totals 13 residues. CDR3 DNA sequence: TGTGCCAGCAGCTTAGGTGTGGGGGCTGAAGCTTTCTTT. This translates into CASSLGVGAEAFF.

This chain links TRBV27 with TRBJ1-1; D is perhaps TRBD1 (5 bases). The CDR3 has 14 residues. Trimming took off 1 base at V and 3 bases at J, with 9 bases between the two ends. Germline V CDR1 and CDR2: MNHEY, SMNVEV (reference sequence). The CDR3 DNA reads TGTGCCAGCAGTTTATTTGGGGGGGACACTGAAGCTTTCTTT. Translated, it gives CASSLFGGDTEAFF.

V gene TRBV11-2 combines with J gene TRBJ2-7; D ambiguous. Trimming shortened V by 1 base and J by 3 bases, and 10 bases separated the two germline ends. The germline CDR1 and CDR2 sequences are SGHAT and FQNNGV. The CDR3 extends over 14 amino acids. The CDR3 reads CASSLGALFYEQYF. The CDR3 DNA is TGTGCCAGCAGCTTAGGCGCCCTTTTCTACGAGCAGTACTTC. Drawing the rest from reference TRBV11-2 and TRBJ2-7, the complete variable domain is EAGVAQSPRYKIIEKRQSVAFWCNPISGHATLYWYQQILGQGPKLLIQFQNNGVVDDSQLPKDRFSAERLKGVDSTLKIQPAKLEDSAVYLCASSLGALFYEQYFGPGTRLTVT.

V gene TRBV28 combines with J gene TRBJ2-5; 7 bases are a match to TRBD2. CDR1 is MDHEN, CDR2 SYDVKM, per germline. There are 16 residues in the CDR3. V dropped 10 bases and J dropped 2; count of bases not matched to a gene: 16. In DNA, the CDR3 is TGTGCCACCTGGAAGGGGAATGGACTAGATCAAGAGACCCAGTACTTC. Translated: CATWKGNGLDQETQYF. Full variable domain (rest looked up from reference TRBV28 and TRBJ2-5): DVKVTQSSRYLVKRTGEKVFLECVQDMDHENMFWYRQDPGLGLRLIYFSYDVKMKEKGDIPEGYSVSREKKERFSLILESASTNQTSMYLCATWKGNGLDQETQYFGPGTRLLVL.

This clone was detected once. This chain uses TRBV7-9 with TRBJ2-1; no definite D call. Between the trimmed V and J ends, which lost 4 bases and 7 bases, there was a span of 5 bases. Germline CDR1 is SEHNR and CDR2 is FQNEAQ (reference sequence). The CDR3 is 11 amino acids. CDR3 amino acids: CASSSANEQFF. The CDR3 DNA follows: TGTGCCAGCAGCTCTGCAAATGAGCAGTTCTTC.

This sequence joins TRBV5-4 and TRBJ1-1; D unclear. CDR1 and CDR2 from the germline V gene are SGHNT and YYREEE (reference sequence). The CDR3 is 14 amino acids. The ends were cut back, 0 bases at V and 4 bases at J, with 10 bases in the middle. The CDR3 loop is CASSLERRGTEAFF. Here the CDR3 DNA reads TGTGCCAGCAGCTTGGAACGGCGGGGCACTGAAGCTTTCTTT. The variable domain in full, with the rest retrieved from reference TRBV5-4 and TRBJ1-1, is ETGVTQSPTHLIKTRGQQVTLRCSSQSGHNTVSWYQQALGQGPQFIFQYYREEENGRGNFPPRFSGLQFPNYSSELNVNALELDDSALYLCASSLERRGTEAFFGQGTRLTVV.

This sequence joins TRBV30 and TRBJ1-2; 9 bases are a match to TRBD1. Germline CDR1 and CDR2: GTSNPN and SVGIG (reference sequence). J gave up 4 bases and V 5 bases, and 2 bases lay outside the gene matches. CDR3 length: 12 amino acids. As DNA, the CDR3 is TGTGCCTGGGGACAGGGGAGCTATGGCTACACCTTC. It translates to CAWGQGSYGYTF.

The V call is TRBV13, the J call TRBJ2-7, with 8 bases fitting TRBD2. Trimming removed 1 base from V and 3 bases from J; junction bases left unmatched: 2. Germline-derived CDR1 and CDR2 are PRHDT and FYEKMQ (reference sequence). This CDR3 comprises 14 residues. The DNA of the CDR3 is TGTGCCAGCAGCTTAGCGGCGGGGGGCTACGAGCAGTACTTC. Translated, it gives CASSLAAGGYEQYF.

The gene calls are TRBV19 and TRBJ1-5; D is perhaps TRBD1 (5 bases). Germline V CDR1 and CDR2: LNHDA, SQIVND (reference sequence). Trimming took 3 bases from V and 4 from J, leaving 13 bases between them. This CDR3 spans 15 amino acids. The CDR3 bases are TGTGCCAGTAGTATGACCCGGGGGATTAATCAGCCCCAGCATTTT. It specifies CASSMTRGINQPQHF.

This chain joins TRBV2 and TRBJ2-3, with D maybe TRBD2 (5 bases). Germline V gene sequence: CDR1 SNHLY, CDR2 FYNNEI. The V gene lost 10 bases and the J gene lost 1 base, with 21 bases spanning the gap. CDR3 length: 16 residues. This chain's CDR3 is CAILIGSGIRTDTQYF. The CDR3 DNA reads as TGTGCCATCCTAATTGGGTCCGGGATTCGCACAGATACGCAGTATTTT.

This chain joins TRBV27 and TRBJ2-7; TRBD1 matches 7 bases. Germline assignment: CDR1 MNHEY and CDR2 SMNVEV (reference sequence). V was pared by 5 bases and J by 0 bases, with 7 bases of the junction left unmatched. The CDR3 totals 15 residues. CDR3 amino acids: CASSPTGAPSYEQYF. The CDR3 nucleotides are TGTGCCAGCAGTCCAACAGGGGCCCCCTCCTACGAGCAGTACTTC.

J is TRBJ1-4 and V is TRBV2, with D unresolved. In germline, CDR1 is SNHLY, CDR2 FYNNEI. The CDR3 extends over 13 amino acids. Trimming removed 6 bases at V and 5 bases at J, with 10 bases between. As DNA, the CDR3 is TGTGCCAGCAGAGGGCGGTCGAATGAAAAACTGTTTTTT. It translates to CASRGRSNEKLFF. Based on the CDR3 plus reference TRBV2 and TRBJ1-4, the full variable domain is EPEVTQTPSHQVTQMGQEVILRCVPISNHLYFYWYRQILGQKVEFLVSFYNNEISEKSEIFDDQFSVERPDGSNFTLKIRSTKLEDSAMYFCASRGRSNEKLFFGSGTQLSVL.

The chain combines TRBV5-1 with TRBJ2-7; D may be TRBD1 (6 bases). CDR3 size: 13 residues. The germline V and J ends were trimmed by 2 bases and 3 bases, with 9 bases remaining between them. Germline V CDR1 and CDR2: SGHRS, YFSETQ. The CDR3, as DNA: TGCGCCAGCAGCTTCGGCAGGGGCTACGAGCAGTACTTC. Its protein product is CASSFGRGYEQYF.

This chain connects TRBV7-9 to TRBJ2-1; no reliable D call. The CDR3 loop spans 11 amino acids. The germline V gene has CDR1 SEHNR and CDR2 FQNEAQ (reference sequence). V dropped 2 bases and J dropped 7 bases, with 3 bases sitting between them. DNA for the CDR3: TGTGCCAGCAGCTTATCGAATGAGCAGTTCTTC. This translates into CASSLSNEQFF.